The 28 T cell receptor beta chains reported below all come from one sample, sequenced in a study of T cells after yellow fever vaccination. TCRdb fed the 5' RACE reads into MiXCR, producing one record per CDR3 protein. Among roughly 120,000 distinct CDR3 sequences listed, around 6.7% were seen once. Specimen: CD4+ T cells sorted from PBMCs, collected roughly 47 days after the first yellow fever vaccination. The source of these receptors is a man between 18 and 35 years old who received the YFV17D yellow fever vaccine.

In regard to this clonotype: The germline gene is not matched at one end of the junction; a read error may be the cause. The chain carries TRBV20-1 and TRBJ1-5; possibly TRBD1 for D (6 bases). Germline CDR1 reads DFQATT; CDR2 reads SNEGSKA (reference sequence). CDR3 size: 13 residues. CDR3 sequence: CSPSTQGGQPQHF. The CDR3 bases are TGCAGTCCTAGTACACAGGGAGGTCAGCCCCAGCATTTT.

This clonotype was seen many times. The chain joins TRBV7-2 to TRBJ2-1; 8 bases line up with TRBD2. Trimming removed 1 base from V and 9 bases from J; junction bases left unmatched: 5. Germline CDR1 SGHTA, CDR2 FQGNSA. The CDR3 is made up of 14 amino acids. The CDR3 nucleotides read TGTGCCAGCAGCTTAGGGGGACTAGTTAGTGAGCAGTTCTTC. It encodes CASSLGGLVSEQFF.

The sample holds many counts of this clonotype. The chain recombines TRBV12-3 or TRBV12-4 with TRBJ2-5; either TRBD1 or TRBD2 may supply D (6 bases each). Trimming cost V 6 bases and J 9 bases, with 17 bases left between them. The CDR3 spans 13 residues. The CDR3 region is CASSSDSSGAQYF. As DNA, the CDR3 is TGTGCCAGCAGCTCGGACAGTTCGGGAGCCCAGTACTTC.

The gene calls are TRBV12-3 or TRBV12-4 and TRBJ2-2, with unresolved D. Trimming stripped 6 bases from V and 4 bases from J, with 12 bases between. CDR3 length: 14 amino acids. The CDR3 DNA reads TGTGCCAGCAGCCGAATTAGGACCACCGGGGAGCTGTTTTTT. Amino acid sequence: CASSRIRTTGELFF.

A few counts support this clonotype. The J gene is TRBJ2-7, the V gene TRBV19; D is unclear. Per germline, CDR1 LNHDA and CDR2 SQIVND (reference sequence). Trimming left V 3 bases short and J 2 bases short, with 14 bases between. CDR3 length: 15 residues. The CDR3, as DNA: TGTGCCAGTAGTATGACTTACGCCCTTACCTACGAGCAGTACTTC. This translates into CASSMTYALTYEQYF.

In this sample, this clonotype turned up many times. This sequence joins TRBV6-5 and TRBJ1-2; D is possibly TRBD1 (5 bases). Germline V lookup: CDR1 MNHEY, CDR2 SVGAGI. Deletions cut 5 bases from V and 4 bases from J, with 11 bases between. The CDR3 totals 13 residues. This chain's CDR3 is CASSPRDLYGYTF. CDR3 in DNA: TGTGCCAGCAGTCCCCGGGACCTCTATGGCTACACCTTC.

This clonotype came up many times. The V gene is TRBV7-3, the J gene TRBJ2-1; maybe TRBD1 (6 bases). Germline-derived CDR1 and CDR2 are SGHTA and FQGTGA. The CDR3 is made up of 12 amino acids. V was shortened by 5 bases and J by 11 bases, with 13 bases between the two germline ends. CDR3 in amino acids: CASSTDRSQQFF. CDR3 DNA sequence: TGTGCCAGCAGCACTGACAGGAGTCAGCAGTTCTTC. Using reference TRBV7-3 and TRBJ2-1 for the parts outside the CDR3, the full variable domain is GAGVSQTPSNKVTEKGKYVELRCDPISGHTALYWYRQSLGQGPEFLIYFQGTGAADDSGLPNDRFFAVRPEGSVSTLKIQRTERGDSAVYLCASSTDRSQQFFGPGTRLTVL.

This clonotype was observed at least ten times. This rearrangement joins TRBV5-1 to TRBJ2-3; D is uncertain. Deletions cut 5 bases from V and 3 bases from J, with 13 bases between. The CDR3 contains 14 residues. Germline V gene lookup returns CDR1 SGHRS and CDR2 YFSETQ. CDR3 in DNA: TGCGCCAGCAGGGCAGGAGCCTCTACAGATACGCAGTATTTT. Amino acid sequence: CASRAGASTDTQYF.

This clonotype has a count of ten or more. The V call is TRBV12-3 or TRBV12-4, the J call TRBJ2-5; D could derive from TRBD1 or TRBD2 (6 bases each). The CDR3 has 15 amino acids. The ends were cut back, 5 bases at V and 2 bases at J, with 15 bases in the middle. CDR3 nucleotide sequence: TGTGCCAGCAGTAACCTACAGGGAGGTCAAGAGACCCAGTACTTC. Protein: CASSNLQGGQETQYF.

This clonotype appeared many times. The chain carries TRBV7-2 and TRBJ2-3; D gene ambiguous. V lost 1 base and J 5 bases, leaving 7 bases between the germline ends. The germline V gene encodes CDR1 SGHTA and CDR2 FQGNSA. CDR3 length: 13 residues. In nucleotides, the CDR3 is TGTGCCAGCAGCTTAGATATTAGAGATACGCAGTATTTT. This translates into CASSLDIRDTQYF.

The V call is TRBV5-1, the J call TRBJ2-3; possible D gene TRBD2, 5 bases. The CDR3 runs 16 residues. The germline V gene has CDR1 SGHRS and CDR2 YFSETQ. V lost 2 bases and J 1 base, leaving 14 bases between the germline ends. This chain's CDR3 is CASSFGDRSGTDTQYF. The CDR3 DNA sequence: TGCGCCAGCAGCTTCGGTGATCGTAGCGGCACAGATACGCAGTATTTT.

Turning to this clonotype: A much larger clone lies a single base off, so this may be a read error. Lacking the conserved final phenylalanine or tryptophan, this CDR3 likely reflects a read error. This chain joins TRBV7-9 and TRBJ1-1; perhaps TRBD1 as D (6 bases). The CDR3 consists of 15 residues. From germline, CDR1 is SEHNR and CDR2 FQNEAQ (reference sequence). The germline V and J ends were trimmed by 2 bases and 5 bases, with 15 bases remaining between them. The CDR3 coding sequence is TGTGCCAGCAGCTTATGGGGGGGGCAGACGACTGAAGCTTTCCTT. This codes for CASSLWGGQTTEAFL.

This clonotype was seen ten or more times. The CDR3 loop reads CASSARQGGLGEQFF. In DNA form, the CDR3 reads TGTGCCAGCAGCGCCCGACAGGGGGGTTTGGGTGAGCAGTTCTTC. The gene calls are TRBV11-3 and TRBJ2-1, with 9 bases aligning to TRBD1. The CDR3 totals 15 residues. Trimming cost V 5 bases and J 9 bases; bases outside gene matches: 11. The germline V gene encodes CDR1 SGHNT and CDR2 YENEEA.

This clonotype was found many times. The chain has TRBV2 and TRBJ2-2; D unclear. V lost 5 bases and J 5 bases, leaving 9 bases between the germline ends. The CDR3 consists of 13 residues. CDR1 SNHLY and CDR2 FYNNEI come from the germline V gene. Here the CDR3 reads CASSLHRTGELFF. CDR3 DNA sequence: TGTGCCAGCAGTCTTCACAGAACCGGGGAGCTGTTTTTT.

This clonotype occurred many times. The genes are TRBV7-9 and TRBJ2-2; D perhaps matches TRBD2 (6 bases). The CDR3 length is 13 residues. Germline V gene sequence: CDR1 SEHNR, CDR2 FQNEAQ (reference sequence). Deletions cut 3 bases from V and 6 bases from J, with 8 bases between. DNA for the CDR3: TGTGCCAGCAGCTTCTGGGAGGCCGGGGAGCTGTTTTTT. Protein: CASSFWEAGELFF.

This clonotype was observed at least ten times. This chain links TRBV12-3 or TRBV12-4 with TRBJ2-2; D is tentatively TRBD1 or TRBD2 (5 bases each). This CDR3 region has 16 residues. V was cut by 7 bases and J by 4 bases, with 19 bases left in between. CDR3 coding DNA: TGTGCCAGCATCCCTCGGGGCAAGGGAAGCACCGGGGAGCTGTTTTTT. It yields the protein CASIPRGKGSTGELFF.

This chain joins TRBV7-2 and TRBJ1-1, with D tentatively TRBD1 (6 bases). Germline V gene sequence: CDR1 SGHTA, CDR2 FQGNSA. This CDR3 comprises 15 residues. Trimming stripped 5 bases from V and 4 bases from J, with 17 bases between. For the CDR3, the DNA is TGTGCCAGCAGCCTCTCCTGGGGGGCGGGCACTGAAGCTTTCTTT. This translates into CASSLSWGAGTEAFF.

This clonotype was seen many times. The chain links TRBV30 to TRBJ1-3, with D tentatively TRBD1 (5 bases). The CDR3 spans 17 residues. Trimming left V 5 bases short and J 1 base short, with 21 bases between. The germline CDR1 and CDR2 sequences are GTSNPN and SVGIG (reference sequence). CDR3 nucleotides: TGTGCCTGGGGTCGGGACGGACGCTATCATTCTGGAAACACCATATATTTT. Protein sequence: CAWGRDGRYHSGNTIYF. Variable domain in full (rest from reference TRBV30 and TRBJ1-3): SQTIHQWPATLVQPVGSPLSLECTVEGTSNPNLYWYRQAAGRGLQLLFYSVGIGQISSEVPQNLSASRPQDRQFILSSKKLLLSDSGFYLCAWGRDGRYHSGNTIYFGEGSWLTVV.

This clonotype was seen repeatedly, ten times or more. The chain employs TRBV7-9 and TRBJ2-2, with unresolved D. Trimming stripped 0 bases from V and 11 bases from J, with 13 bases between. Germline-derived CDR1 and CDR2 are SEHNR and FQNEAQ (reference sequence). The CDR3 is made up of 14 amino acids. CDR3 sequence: CASSLANGARELFF. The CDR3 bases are TGTGCCAGCAGCTTAGCGAATGGAGCTCGCGAGCTGTTTTTT. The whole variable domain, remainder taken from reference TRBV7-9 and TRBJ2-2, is DTGVSQNPRHKITKRGQNVTFRCDPISEHNRLYWYRQTLGQGPEFLTYFQNEAQLEKSRLLSDRFSAERPKGSFSTLEIQRTEQGDSAMYLCASSLANGARELFFGEGSRLTVL.

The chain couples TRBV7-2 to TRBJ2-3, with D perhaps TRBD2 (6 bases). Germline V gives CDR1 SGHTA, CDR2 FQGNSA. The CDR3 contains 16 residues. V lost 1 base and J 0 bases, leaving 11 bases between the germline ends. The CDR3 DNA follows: TGTGCCAGCAGCTTAGTAGTAGCGGTGAGCACAGATACGCAGTATTTT. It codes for CASSLVVAVSTDTQYF.

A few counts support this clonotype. The CDR3 protein is CASSTGNREISGANVLTF. As DNA, the CDR3 is TGTGCCAGCAGCACGGGGAACAGGGAAATCTCTGGGGCCAACGTCCTGACTTTC. V and J are TRBV3-1 and TRBJ2-6, with D perhaps TRBD1 (6 bases). Germline CDR1 LGHDT, CDR2 YNNKEL (reference sequence). The V and J ends lost 5 bases and 0 bases respectively, with 17 bases between them. This CDR3 contains 18 residues.

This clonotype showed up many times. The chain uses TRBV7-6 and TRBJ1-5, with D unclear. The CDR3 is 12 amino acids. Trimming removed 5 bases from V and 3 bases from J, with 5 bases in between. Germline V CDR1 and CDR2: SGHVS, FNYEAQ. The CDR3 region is CASSPPNQPQHF. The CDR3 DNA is TGTGCCAGCAGCCCCCCCAATCAGCCCCAGCATTTT.

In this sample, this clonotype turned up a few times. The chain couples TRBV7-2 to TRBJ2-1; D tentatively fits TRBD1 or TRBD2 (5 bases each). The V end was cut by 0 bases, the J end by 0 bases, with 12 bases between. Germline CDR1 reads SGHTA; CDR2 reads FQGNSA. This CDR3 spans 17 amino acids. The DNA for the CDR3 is TGTGCCAGCAGCTTAGCGCCGGGACGGAGCTCCTACAATGAGCAGTTCTTC. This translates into CASSLAPGRSSYNEQFF.

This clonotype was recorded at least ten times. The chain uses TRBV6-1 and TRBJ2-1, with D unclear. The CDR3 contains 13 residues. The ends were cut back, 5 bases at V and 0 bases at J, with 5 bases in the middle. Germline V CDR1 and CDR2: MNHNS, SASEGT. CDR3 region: CASSQTSYNEQFF. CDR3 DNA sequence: TGTGCCAGCAGTCAGACCTCCTACAATGAGCAGTTCTTC.

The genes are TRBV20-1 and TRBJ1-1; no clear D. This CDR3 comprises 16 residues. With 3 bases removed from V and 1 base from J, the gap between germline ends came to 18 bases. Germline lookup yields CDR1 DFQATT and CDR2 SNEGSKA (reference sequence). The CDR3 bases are TGCAGTGCTAGGCCCTTTGAGGACGGGAGGAACACTGAAGCTTTCTTT. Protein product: CSARPFEDGRNTEAFF.

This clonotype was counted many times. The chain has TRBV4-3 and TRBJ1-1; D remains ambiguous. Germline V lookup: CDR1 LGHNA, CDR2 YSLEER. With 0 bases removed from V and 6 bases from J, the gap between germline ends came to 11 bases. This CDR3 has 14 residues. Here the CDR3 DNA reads TGCGCCAGCAGCCAAGACAGGAAAGGGCCTGAAGCTTTCTTT. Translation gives CASSQDRKGPEAFF.

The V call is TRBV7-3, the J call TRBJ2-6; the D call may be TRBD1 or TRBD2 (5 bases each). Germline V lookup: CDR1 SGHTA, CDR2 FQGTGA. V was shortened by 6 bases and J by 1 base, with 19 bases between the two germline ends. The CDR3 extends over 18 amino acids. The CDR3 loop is CASSSPGRRRSGANVLTF. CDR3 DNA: TGTGCCAGCAGTTCACCGGGACGTAGGAGATCTGGGGCCAACGTCCTGACTTTC.

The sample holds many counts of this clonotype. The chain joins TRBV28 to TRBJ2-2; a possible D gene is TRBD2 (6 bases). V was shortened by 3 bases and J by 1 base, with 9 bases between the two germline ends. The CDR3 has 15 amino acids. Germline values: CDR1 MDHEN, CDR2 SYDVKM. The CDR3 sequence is CASSFLGLNTGELFF. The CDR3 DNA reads TGTGCCAGCAGTTTCCTGGGACTGAACACCGGGGAGCTGTTTTTT. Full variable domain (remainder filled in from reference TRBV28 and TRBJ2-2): DVKVTQSSRYLVKRTGEKVFLECVQDMDHENMFWYRQDPGLGLRLIYFSYDVKMKEKGDIPEGYSVSREKKERFSLILESASTNQTSMYLCASSFLGLNTGELFFGEGSRLTVL.